Listed below are T cell receptor beta chains from one sample, sequenced in a study of tumor and adjacent non-tumor tissue in lung cancer. A single record per CDR3 protein comes from TCRdb applying MiXCR to the multiplex PCR reads. The sample has around 71,000 distinct CDR3 sequences; 55% to 80% are singletons. Sequencing was performed on lung tumor tissue. The receptors were gathered from a middle-aged woman with non-small cell lung cancer. CDR3s include the opening cysteine and the closing phenylalanine or tryptophan. A D gene is named only where the DNA matches it firmly. Expanded clones are given a class, and other clones once, few, many or no size at all.

d_call: NA
v_call: TRBV29-1
clone_size: NA
j_call: TRBJ1-4
cdr3_aa: CSALGAVPNEKLLF
cdr3_nt: TGCAGTGCTCTTGGGGCTGTACCTAATGAAAAACTGCTTTTT

d_call: NA
v_call: TRBV11-2
clone_size: NA
j_call: TRBJ2-3
cdr3_aa: CASGLASSANTDTQYF
cdr3_nt: TGTGCCAGTGGCTTAGCGTCTAGCGCTAACACAGATACGCAGTATTTT

d_call: TRBD1
v_call: TRBV12-3/TRBV12-4
clone_size: NA
j_call: TRBJ1-1
cdr3_aa: CASSSGDRSPGAFF
cdr3_nt: TGTGCCAGTAGTTCCGGGGACAGGAGTCCTGGAGCTTTCTTT

d_call: TRBD1
v_call: TRBV11-1
clone_size: once
j_call: TRBJ1-2
cdr3_aa: CASSRHSGTGINYGCAF
cdr3_nt: TGTGCCAGCAGCCGACACTCCGGGACAGGTATCAACTATGGCTGCGCCTTC

d_call: TRBD1
v_call: TRBV4-1
clone_size: NA
j_call: TRBJ2-1
cdr3_aa: CACIQVRGPLNEQFF
cdr3_nt: TGCGCCTGCATCCAAGTCAGGGGGCCCCTAAATGAGCAGTTCTTC

d_call: NA
v_call: TRBV28
clone_size: once
j_call: TRBJ2-7
cdr3_aa: CASDPLQKRAGTPYYEQYF
cdr3_nt: TGTGCCAGTGACCCACTTCAAAAAAGAGCCGGGACTCCGTACTACGAGCAGTACTTC

d_call: NA
v_call: TRBV28
clone_size: many
j_call: TRBJ2-1
cdr3_aa: CASSLSPGPMNNEQFF
cdr3_nt: TGTGCCAGCAGTTTATCTCCGGGACCCATGAACAATGAGCAGTTCTTC

d_call: TRBD2
v_call: TRBV11-2
clone_size: NA
j_call: TRBJ2-1
cdr3_aa: CASCWTSGDYEQFF
cdr3_nt: TGTGCCAGCTGCTGGACTAGCGGAGACTATGAGCAGTTCTTC

d_call: NA
v_call: TRBV6-1
clone_size: NA
j_call: TRBJ2-7
cdr3_aa: CASSERERGAYEQYF
cdr3_nt: TGTGCCAGCAGTGAACGGGAGAGAGGGGCCTACGAGCAGTACTTT

d_call: NA
v_call: TRBV6-6
clone_size: NA
j_call: TRBJ1-6
cdr3_aa: CASSSSGNNSPLHF
cdr3_nt: TGTGCCAGCAGCTCATCGGGGAATAATTCACCCCTCCACTTT

d_call: NA
v_call: TRBV4-2
clone_size: NA
j_call: TRBJ1-5
cdr3_aa: CVSSQVQGLSNQPQHF
cdr3_nt: TGTGTCAGCAGCCAAGTTCAGGGCCTTAGCAATCAGCCTCAGCATTTT

d_call: NA
v_call: TRBV6-1
clone_size: NA
j_call: TRBJ2-7
cdr3_aa: CTSSVTGSYEQYF
cdr3_nt: TGTACTAGCAGTGTGACAGGCTCCTACGAGCAGTACTTC

d_call: TRBD2
v_call: TRBV2
clone_size: few
j_call: TRBJ2-1
cdr3_aa: CASSLRSSGSSYNEQFF
cdr3_nt: TGTGCCAGCAGTCTCAGGTCTAGCGGGAGCTCCTACAATGAGCAGTTCTTC

d_call: NA
v_call: TRBV11-2
clone_size: NA
j_call: TRBJ1-1
cdr3_aa: CTSRLDLRPIAEAFF
cdr3_nt: TGTACCAGCAGGTTAGATCTAAGGCCGATTGCTGAAGCTTTCTTT

d_call: TRBD1
v_call: TRBV28
clone_size: many
j_call: TRBJ1-4
cdr3_aa: CASSSLDRAELFF
cdr3_nt: TGTGCCAGCAGTTCCCTAGACAGGGCGGAACTGTTTTTT

d_call: NA
v_call: TRBV11-2
clone_size: NA
j_call: TRBJ2-7
cdr3_aa: CASSPLGVQGYYEQYF
cdr3_nt: TGTGCCAGCAGTCCCCTCGGTGTGCAGGGGTACTACGAACAGTACTTC

d_call: TRBD2
v_call: TRBV11-2
clone_size: once
j_call: TRBJ2-2
cdr3_aa: CAIRFPGSGRANTRELFF
cdr3_nt: TGTGCCATCAGATTTCCGGGTAGCGGGAGGGCCAACACCAGGGAGCTGTTTTTT

d_call: NA
v_call: TRBV29-1
clone_size: NA
j_call: TRBJ2-1
cdr3_aa: CIIKRTLHNEQFF
cdr3_nt: TGCATCATAAAGCGAACACTTCACAATGAGCAGTTCTTC

d_call: NA
v_call: TRBV5-1
clone_size: many
j_call: TRBJ2-1
cdr3_aa: CASSPGTVMNEQFF
cdr3_nt: TGCGCCAGCAGCCCCGGGACTGTGATGAATGAGCAGTTCTTC

d_call: TRBD2
v_call: TRBV5-1
clone_size: many
j_call: TRBJ2-1
cdr3_aa: CASSAAGTRNNEQFF
cdr3_nt: TGCGCCAGCAGCGCAGCCGGGACTAGAAACAATGAGCAGTTCTTC

d_call: TRBD2
v_call: TRBV11-2
clone_size: NA
j_call: TRBJ2-1
cdr3_aa: CASSSDHSGGFEQFF
cdr3_nt: TGTGCCAGCAGCTCAGATCACAGCGGGGGGTTTGAGCAGTTCTTC

d_call: NA
v_call: TRBV29-1
clone_size: many
j_call: TRBJ1-1
cdr3_aa: CSVGTGNTEAFF
cdr3_nt: TGCAGCGTTGGGACGGGGAACACTGAAGCTTTCTTT

d_call: NA
v_call: TRBV5-6
clone_size: NA
j_call: TRBJ2-5
cdr3_aa: CASTYEGETQYF
cdr3_nt: TGTGCCAGCACCTACGAGGGGGAGACCCAGTACTTC

d_call: NA
v_call: TRBV10-1
clone_size: once
j_call: TRBJ2-3
cdr3_aa: CASSESGQPQYF
cdr3_nt: TGCGCCAGCAGTGAGTCTGGTCAGCCCCAGTATTTT

d_call: NA
v_call: TRBV11-2
clone_size: NA
j_call: TRBJ2-3
cdr3_aa: CAIDLSDWQYF
cdr3_nt: TGTGCCATCGACTTATCTGACTGGCAGTATTTT

d_call: TRBD2
v_call: TRBV7-9
clone_size: many
j_call: TRBJ2-3
cdr3_aa: CASSRTSGVTDTQYF
cdr3_nt: TGTGCCAGCAGCCGGACTAGCGGGGTGACAGATACGCAGTATTTT